Sequencing of this TCR beta chain was carried out in a study of CD8 T cells in Susac syndrome (dated by TCRdb to between 2018 and 2021). The study in broad terms: Whether CD8+ T cell activation and differentiation in Susac syndrome was antigen driven was tested using repertoire sequencing. Study-level results and caveats: The study acknowledged that relatively few individuals were included in the TCR sequencing and HLA analysis.

Peripheral blood CD8+ and CD4+ T cells from healthy donors, Susac syndrome patients and multiple sclerosis patients were profiled by high-throughput TCR beta sequencing. The multiple sclerosis controls were treatment-naive patients whose relapsing-remitting disease, either stable or active, fulfilled the revised McDonald criteria. Bulk CD8+ and CD4+ T cells were purified by magnetic negative isolation, whereas CD8+ TEMRA cells were enriched by FACS. Blood was drawn into EDTA tubes, processed within 24 hours, and PBMCs were isolated by density gradient centrifugation. PBMCs intended for TCR sequencing were cryopreserved in liquid nitrogen and were subsequently thawed in a 37 degrees C water bath. The sorted or isolated CD4+, CD8+ and CD8+ TEMRA cells reached a purity of at least 90%. This clonotype was picked up a small number of times. The target of this receptor is not known. No much larger clone exists at a distance of one base, and base qualities are not known.

RNA was extracted with the RNeasy kit and about 0.5 to 1 ug was reverse transcribed using random hexamers. TCR beta CDR3 regions were amplified with the immunoSEQ multiplex PCR assay covering 54 Vbeta and 13 Jbeta segments. Bias from PCR amplification was corrected by using a synthetic template baseline for primer optimization and for computational correction. Per the original workflow: Only productive sequences were kept, with reads annotated to V, D and J genes according to IMGT and analyzed in immunoSEQ Analyzer. To calculate clonality, Shannon entropy was normalized by log2 of the number of productive unique sequences and then subtracted from one. For each patient and control, public and private clones were evaluated within the 100 most prevalent clones. Susac-specific clones were defined as absent from healthy and MS cohorts, around 980 published viral clones and other ImmuneACCESS disease sequences. The public reads were quality trimmed at Q25 with fastp and then assembled into clones with MiXCR by TCRdb, keeping productive beta chains. Entries that share a CDR3 protein sequence are merged under the most common genes and DNA. Clone size and V and J calls follow TCRdb, not the original study. The sample table records some 220,000 distinct CDR3 sequences; 95% of these occur just once. Jointly, the top ten make up roughly 0.1% of the sample.

The CDR3 spans 13 residues, from the cysteine through the phenylalanine. Left in the record is the CDR3 DNA by itself, 39 bases read in frame from the first base. For CDR1 and CDR2, the germline V gene lists SGHTA and FQGTGA. Deletion took 4 bases off V and 6 bases off J, with a span of 11 bases between the germline ends. The chain joins TRBV7-3 to TRBJ2-3, with a weak D call of TRBD2 (6 bases match). The TCR sequence derives from a human donor with multiple sclerosis. Sequenced material: CD4+ T cells from PBMCs. The CDR3 amino acid sequence is: CASSSYGRDTQYF. Read as DNA, the sequence is TGTGCCAGCAGCTCATATGGGAGGGATACGCAGTATTTT.